This TCR beta chain emerged from a study of post-analysis software for immune sequencing data. For the study at large: Recorded disease courses covered relapsing-remitting, secondary progressive and progressive-relapsing multiple sclerosis. Some patients had no subtype annotation. Whole-study findings and limits: The normalized Chao1 diversity of multiple sclerosis patients was significantly lower than that of controls. Analysis by F measure revealed that same-batch samples clustered strongly together. With TRBV5-6, TRBV5-1 and TRBV20-1 included, about 5 TRBV segments were more frequent in patients than in controls.

A word on this clonotype: What it binds is not known.

CDR3 length: 18 amino acids. Germline V lookup: CDR1 MNHEY, CDR2 SVGAGI. With 0 bases clipped from V and 1 base from J, the junction kept 12 bases outside the gene matches. Prepared libraries of TCR beta cDNA carried unique molecular identifiers. Yield was around 500,000 cDNA molecules from around 1 to 10 million T cells. Via MiXCR, TCRdb re-called the PCR reads, giving one row per CDR3 protein. The sample includes 550,000 to 700,000 distinct CDR3 sequences, about 44% of them seen just once. This TCR derives from a girl aged 5 to 17 with multiple sclerosis. The chain uses TRBV6-5 and TRBJ2-7; 7 bases are a match to TRBD2. Sequenced sample: blood. The CDR3, as DNA: TGTGCCAGCAGTTACTCGATATCTGGACTAGAAAGTTCCTACGAGCAGTACTTC. Translation gives CASSYSISGLESSYEQYF.